Listed here is a single T cell receptor beta chain. Its target is unknown. This sample was included in a study of cytomegalovirus exposure and HLA in healthy donors. Study-wide results and limits: A few V segments could not be told apart, such as TRBV6-2 and TRBV6-3, and were left out.

Germline values: CDR1 SQVTM, CDR2 ANQGSEA. The CDR3 extends over 13 amino acids. V shed 2 bases and J shed 4 bases, with 11 bases lying between them. The PCR contained 60 Vbeta and 13 Jbeta primers. Using immunoSEQ multiplex PCR, the repertoire was profiled, and TCRdb retains in-frame clones only, with some absent. The sample shows 120,000 or so clones, approximately 70% of them seen only once. The clonotype originates from a man younger than 35 in good health and CMV-seronegative. Sequenced material: PBMCs. The V gene is TRBV29-1, the J gene TRBJ2-5; maybe TRBD1 (6 bases). This CDR3 reads CSVEIRGGETQYF. The CDR3 bases are TGCAGCGTTGAAATCAGGGGTGGAGAGACCCAGTACTTC.